The present TCR beta chain was sequenced within a study of T cells in Graves' hyperthyroidism and ophthalmopathy. Whole-study findings and limits: Expanded thyroid clonotypes (above 0.001) were mostly also found in blood.

Details on this clonotype: Its specificity is unknown.

The investigators amplified TCR beta CDR3 regions from RNA transcripts. The HTBI set primed first-round TCR CDR3 RT-PCR. A single record per CDR3 protein comes from TCRdb applying MiXCR to the multiplex PCR reads. The sample has roughly 170,000 distinct CDR3 sequences; over 15% are singletons. Germline CDR1 and CDR2: SGHRS and YFSETQ. The CDR3 spans 17 residues. After removal of 0 bases from V and 4 bases from J, the junction contained 8 bases not matched to a gene. Reasons for excluding patients were uncontrolled infection, other autoimmune disease, pregnancy or lactation. Specimen: blood. The TCR originated in a woman aged 45-65 years with Graves' hyperthyroidism. The chain carries TRBV5-1 and TRBJ2-1; 9 bases agree with TRBD2. The CDR3 bases are TGCGCCAGCAGCTTGGGGTTAGCGGGGGCCCTGTACAATGAGCAGTTCTTC. Translation gives CASSLGLAGALYNEQFF.